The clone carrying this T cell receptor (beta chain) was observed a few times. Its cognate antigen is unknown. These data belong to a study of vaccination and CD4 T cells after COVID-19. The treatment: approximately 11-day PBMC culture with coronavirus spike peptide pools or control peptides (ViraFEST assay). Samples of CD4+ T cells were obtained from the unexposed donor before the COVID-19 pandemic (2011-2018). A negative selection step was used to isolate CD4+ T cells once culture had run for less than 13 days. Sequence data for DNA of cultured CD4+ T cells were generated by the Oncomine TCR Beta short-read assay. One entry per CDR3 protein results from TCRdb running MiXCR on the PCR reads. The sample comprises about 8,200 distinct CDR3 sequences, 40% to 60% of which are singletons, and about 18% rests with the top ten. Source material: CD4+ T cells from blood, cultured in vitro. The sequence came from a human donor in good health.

This chain's CDR3 is CSARDYRAGTYEQYF. The CDR3 coding sequence is TGCAGTGCTAGAGATTATCGCGCAGGGACCTACGAGCAGTACTTC. The chain employs TRBV20-1 and TRBJ2-7, with D possibly matching TRBD1 (5 bases). Per germline, CDR1 DFQATT and CDR2 SNEGSKA (reference sequence). V was shortened by 0 bases and J by 2 bases, with 14 bases between the two germline ends. The CDR3 loop spans 15 amino acids.